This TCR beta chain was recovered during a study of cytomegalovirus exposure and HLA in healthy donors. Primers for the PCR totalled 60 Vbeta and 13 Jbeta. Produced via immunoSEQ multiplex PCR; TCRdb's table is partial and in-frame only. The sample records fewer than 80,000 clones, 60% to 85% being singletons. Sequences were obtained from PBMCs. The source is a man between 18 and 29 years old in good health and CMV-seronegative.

CDR3 nucleotides: TGTGCCAGCAAAACCCTCAGGGGGCGGAGCACTGAAGCTTTCTTT. Protein sequence: CASKTLRGRSTEAFF. V usage is TRBV27 and J usage is TRBJ1-1; 8 bases fit TRBD1. Trimming at V came to 7 bases and at J to 4 bases, leaving 11 bases not matched to a gene. The CDR3 runs 15 residues. CDR1 MNHEY and CDR2 SMNVEV come from the germline V gene (reference sequence).